These 6 T cell receptor beta chains came from one sample sequenced in a study of T-cell memory formation after mild COVID-19. TCRdb passed the 5' RACE reads through MiXCR, listing each CDR3 protein once. The data show approximately 450,000 distinct CDR3 sequences, roughly 18% seen once. Sequences were obtained from PBMCs or a T cell subset sorted from them (not recorded which). These receptors originate from an adult woman who had mild COVID-19 (a few samples of this study predate the infection). Cell type and time point are not known.

This rearrangement joins TRBV5-1 to TRBJ2-5; 9 bases fit TRBD2. The CDR3 consists of 17 residues. Germline CDR1 SGHRS, CDR2 YFSETQ. The ends lost 0 bases at V and 2 bases at J; junction bases unmatched: 8. The CDR3 sequence: CASSLVGRAGGQETQYF. DNA of the CDR3: TGCGCCAGCAGCTTGGTCGGACGTGCGGGAGGGCAAGAGACCCAGTACTTC. Supplemented by reference TRBV5-1 and TRBJ2-5, the full variable domain reads KAGVTQTPRYLIKTRGQQVTLSCSPISGHRSVSWYQQTPGQGLQFLFEYFSETQRNKGNFPGRFSGRQFSNSRSEMNVSTLELGDSALYLCASSLVGRAGGQETQYFGPGTRLLVL.

The J gene is TRBJ1-6, the V gene TRBV6-1; D is undetermined. CDR1 MNHNS and CDR2 SASEGT come from the germline V gene. This CDR3 spans 16 amino acids. Deletions cut 2 bases from V and 6 bases from J, with 14 bases between. CDR3 residues: CASSEIGNSPNSPLHF. The CDR3 DNA follows: TGTGCCAGCAGTGAAATCGGAAACAGTCCTAATTCACCCCTCCACTTT.

The chain combines TRBV6-5 with TRBJ2-7, with 8 bases that match TRBD1. Germline V gives CDR1 MNHEY, CDR2 SVGAGI. The CDR3 runs to 15 residues. The J segment lost 6 bases and the V segment lost 2 bases, leaving 9 bases of the junction unmatched. CDR3 region: CASSYVRTGIAEQYF. CDR3 coding DNA: TGTGCCAGCAGTTACGTTCGGACAGGGATAGCCGAGCAGTACTTC.

A few counts support this clonotype. V and J are TRBV2 and TRBJ1-5; no clear D gene. Trimming took 5 bases from V and 4 from J, leaving 6 bases between them. Germline lookup yields CDR1 SNHLY and CDR2 FYNNEI. This CDR3 spans 12 amino acids. This CDR3 is CASSRDNQPQHF. The CDR3, as DNA: TGTGCCAGCAGTCGGGATAATCAGCCCCAGCATTTT.

The table lists this clonotype with a few counts. J is TRBJ2-7 and V is TRBV7-8, with D uncertain. The CDR3 has 12 amino acids. CDR1 is SGHVS and CDR2 is FQNEAQ in the germline V gene. V was shortened by 6 bases and J by 2 bases, with 8 bases between the two germline ends. As DNA, the CDR3 is TGTGCCAGCAGTCTACTGACCTACGAGCAGTACTTC. This encodes CASSLLTYEQYF. Combining the CDR3 with reference TRBV7-8 and TRBJ2-7 gives the whole variable domain GAGVSQSPRYKVAKRGQDVALRCDPISGHVSLFWYQQALGQGPEFLTYFQNEAQLDKSGLPSDRFFAERPEGSVSTLKIQRTQQEDSAVYLCASSLLTYEQYFGPGTRLTVT.

This clonotype was seen more than once but under ten times. The gene calls are TRBV19 and TRBJ1-2; 7 bases are shared with TRBD1. The CDR3 covers 14 residues. V trimming: 5 bases; J trimming: 3 bases; junction bases outside the gene matches: 6. The germline V gene has CDR1 LNHDA and CDR2 SQIVND (reference sequence). For the CDR3, the DNA is TGTGCCAGTAGTCTCCAAGGGGGCGACTATGGCTACACCTTC. Amino acids: CASSLQGGDYGYTF.